This T cell receptor beta chain was sequenced during a study of T cells after yellow fever vaccination (dated by TCRdb to about 2019). For the study in its entirety: Libraries from fractions with low cell numbers were prepared with the SMART-Seq v4 Ultra Low Input RNA kit. Bulk TCR alpha and beta repertoires were sequenced longitudinally to track T-cell clones before and after primary and booster YFV17D yellow fever vaccination. Two healthy male donors, one aged 18 to 30 and one aged 30 to 40 years, made up the cohort. Blood was drawn at multiple timepoints before and after primary and secondary immunization, with bulk PBMC replicates and cell subsets isolated.

The meaning of the sample's treatment or condition label: live attenuated yellow fever vaccine strain. PBMCs were isolated from peripheral blood using a standard Ficoll-Paque protocol. Epitope-specific CD8 T cells were sorted using a dextramer loaded with the yellow fever NS4B epitope peptide, with anti-CD3 and anti-CD8 staining. RNA was extracted with TriZol from bulk PBMCs, CD4 and CD8 fractions, and dextramer-positive and dextramer-negative fractions. Paper-wide results and their limitations: A small share of clonotypes was detected in both CD4 and CD8 compartments, with the overlap likely arising from convergent recombination. The secondary T-cell response was weaker than the primary response but faster, peaking on day 5 instead of day 15. Because abundant contaminating clonotypes from the bulk population could be contained in FACS-sorted repertoires, computational filtering was required. Most clones expanded after primary vaccination (almost 97% of CD4 and roughly 91% of CD8) were re-detected after the booster, suggesting that broad memory maintenance occurred. The study included only two donors, which limits how far the findings can be generalized.

About this clonotype itself: Base qualities were left out, and no much larger clone turns up one base away.

Synthesis of TCR cDNA relied on 5'RACE template switching, a step that introduced a universal primer site along with unique molecular identifiers. cDNA synthesis was primed from both the TCR alpha and TCR beta constant segments. Library amplification involved two PCR steps, and the second step added sample barcodes and sequencing adapters. Libraries were sequenced on Illumina HiSeq 2500 (2x100 bp) or NovaSeq (2x150 bp). For the original study's pipeline: MIGEC handled demultiplexing of reads and collapsing into UMI consensus sequences, while MiXCR performed V(D)J alignment. Clonotypes responding to the vaccine were identified with edgeR on replicate PBMC samples, with the criteria of FDR below 0.01 and a log2 fold change above 5 up to day 15. Bulk clonotypes were assigned CD4 or CD8 identity according to which sequenced CD4 or CD8 repertoire held them at higher abundance. Clonotypes enriched at least 10-fold in dextramer-positive over dextramer-negative fractions were defined as NS4B-specific, and CD4-biased clonotypes were excluded. The public reads were quality trimmed at Q25 with fastp and then assembled into clones with MiXCR by TCRdb, keeping productive beta chains. Each CDR3 protein appears once, grouped with its most common genes and DNA. TCRdb's processing, not the study's, gives the V and J calls here. The sample profile shows around 53,000 distinct CDR3 sequences; less than 8% of them were found once. Of the sample, 20% to 30% falls within the top ten clones.

The CDR3 goes from the cysteine to the phenylalanine over 14 residues. CDR3 DNA only is kept here, 42 bases in frame from base 1. As encoded in the germline V gene, CDR1 is MDHEN while CDR2 is SYDVKM. The junction carries 16 bases between V and J, which are trimmed by 6 bases and 4 bases respectively. Sequences were derived from CD8+ T cells not binding an NS4B(214-222) dextramer, sorted from PBMCs, sampled about 49 days after the first yellow fever vaccination. According to the study, the label for this sample's cell subset or site signals: NS4B epitope dextramer-negative CD8 T cells. The rearranged chain carries TRBV28 and TRBJ2-7; the D element might be TRBD1 or TRBD2, as each aligns at 6 bases. The receptor comes from a man aged 18 to 30 who received the YFV17D yellow fever vaccine. For the CDR3, the sequence is CASRLLLGGYEQYF. The bases are TGTGCCAGCAGGCTACTACTAGGGGGGTACGAGCAGTACTTC.